A selection of T cell receptor beta chains follows, all from one sample in a study of shared T cell receptors in the human thymus. Sequencing used immunoSEQ multiplex PCR; TCRdb keeps in-frame clones, though not all of them. The data hold roughly 500,000 clones, with approximately 80% observed a single time. The sample also formed part of further work on human thymus T cells.

Sample: thymocytes. Receptors were obtained from a boy under three years old with a congenital heart defect. The CDR3 runs from the conserved cysteine through the conserved F or W. Each record gives: J gene, V gene, clone size, D gene, CDR3 DNA, CDR3 protein. A D gene is named only where the DNA matches it firmly. Clone size is shown for a subset of rows, as once, few, many or a class of expanded clone.

>TRBJ2-3|TRBV5-6|few|.
TGTGCCAGCAGCCCTCAGGCGGAGGCTAGCACAGATACGCAGTATTTT
CASSPQAEASTDTQYF
>TRBJ2-7|TRBV25-1|once|TRBD1
TGTGCCAGCAGGGGGCTGACAGGGGGCTTCCACGAGCAGTACTTC
CASRGLTGGFHEQYF
>TRBJ2-7|TRBV7-3|once|TRBD1
TGTGCCAGCAGCTTGGGACAGGGGGGACCCTACGAGCAGTACTTC
CASSLGQGGPYEQYF
>TRBJ2-3|TRBV6-6|few|TRBD1
TGTGCCAGCAGCTCATTCCCCGGGACAGGAACCCATACGCAGTATTTT
CASSSFPGTGTHTQYF
>TRBJ2-1|TRBV27|once|.
TGTGCCAGCAGTTTACTAAACCGCAATGAGCAGTTCTTC
CASSLLNRNEQFF
>TRBJ1-1|TRBV5-6|once|TRBD1
TGTGCCAGCAGCGCGACAGGGTCCACTGAAGCTTTCTTT
CASSATGSTEAFF
>TRBJ2-6|TRBV29-1|.|.
TGCAGCGTTATTTTTGGGGGCGGGCGGCCCTCTGGGGCCAACGTCCTGACTTTC
CSVIFGGGRPSGANVLTF
>TRBJ1-5|TRBV28|.|.
TGTGCCAGCAAACAGCCTAGCAATCAGCCCCAGCATTTT
CASKQPSNQPQHF
>TRBJ2-1|TRBV18|few|.
TGTGCCAGCTCACCAAGGCTAGCCCCCCACAATGAGCAGTTCTTC
CASSPRLAPHNEQFF
>TRBJ2-5|TRBV7-8|once|TRBD2
TGTGCCAGCAGCTTAGCGCGGACTAGCGGGAGGGGACCAGAGACCCAGTACTTC
CASSLARTSGRGPETQYF
>TRBJ1-4|TRBV6-1|.|.
TGTGCCTACCATGGGGAGAAGGAAAAACTGTTTTTT
CAYHGEKEKLFF
>TRBJ2-4|TRBV19|.|TRBD1
TGTGCCAGTACGGGACAGGGAAGGTCCAAAAACATTCAGTACTTC
CASTGQGRSKNIQYF
>TRBJ2-1|TRBV28|.|TRBD1
TGTGCCAGCAGTTTGGGACAGGGGTCCTACAATGAGCAGTTCTTC
CASSLGQGSYNEQFF
>TRBJ1-2|TRBV27|.|.
TGTGCCAGCAGTCAACAGGGCCGATATGGCTACACCTTC
CASSQQGRYGYTF
>TRBJ2-7|TRBV10-1|.|TRBD2
TGCGCCAGCAGTGAAAGCGGGGTGAGCTCCTACGAGCAGTACTTC
CASSESGVSSYEQYF
>TRBJ1-5|TRBV6-5|few|TRBD1
TGTGCCAGCAGTGGGACAGGGAATCAGCCCCAGCATTTT
CASSGTGNQPQHF
>TRBJ1-1|TRBV7-9|.|.
TGTGCCAGCAGCTTAGCAGGGGGAAACACTGAAGCTTTCTTT
CASSLAGGNTEAFF
>TRBJ1-1|TRBV19|few|TRBD1
TGTGCCAGTCGGACAATAGACAGGGCAGAAGCTTTCTTT
CASRTIDRAEAFF
>TRBJ2-7|TRBV30|.|TRBD2
TGTGCCTGGAGTGTCCACCCAATCGGCCTAATCCTAGCGGGAGCGAACTACGAGCAGTACTTC
CAWSVHPIGLILAGANYEQYF
>TRBJ1-4|TRBV9|.|.
TGTGCCAGCAGTGTTTCTGGGTACTCTGGAGTAACTAATGAAAAACTGTTTTTT
CASSVSGYSGVTNEKLFF
>TRBJ2-6|TRBV7-3|.|TRBD1
TGTGCCAGCAGCTTAGACAGGGGAGGTAGGGCAGGGGCCAACGTCCTGACTTTC
CASSLDRGGRAGANVLTF